This T cell receptor beta chain was sequenced during a study of T cell changes during pregnancy in multiple sclerosis. Deletions cut 0 bases from V and 2 bases from J, with 13 bases between. There are 16 residues in the CDR3. CDR1 LGHNA and CDR2 YNFKEQ come from the germline V gene. Profiling relied on immunoSEQ multiplex PCR, and the TCRdb table lists in-frame clones only, not all of them. In the table there are around 130,000 clones, under 95% of which are singletons. The TCR comes from a female donor with multiple sclerosis, enrolled in a pregnancy study. This rearrangement joins TRBV4-2 to TRBJ1-2; TRBD1 is a possible D gene (5 bases). Specimen: peripheral blood, collected before pregnancy. The CDR3 coding sequence is TGTGCCAGCAGCCAAGAATTCAGGGCCGCAAACTATGGCTACACCTTC. It translates to CASSQEFRAANYGYTF.